The T cell receptor (beta chain) described here comes from a study of regulatory T cells in long-lasting Graves disease. This clonotype was detected a few times. HTBI primers from iRepertoire and Arm-PCR of CDR3 regions yielded the TCR beta libraries. TCRdb reprocessed the multiplex PCR reads via MiXCR and lists one record per CDR3 protein. The sample records around 250,000 distinct CDR3 sequences, about 17% being singletons. Time point indicated: newly diagnosed GD, antithyroid drugs for less than 3 months. RNA extracted from PBMCs served as the sequencing template. This TCR was recovered from a female donor with Graves disease. Sequenced here: peripheral blood mononuclear cells (PBMCs), sampled at new diagnosis, from a patient treated with antithyroid drugs.

The CDR3 here is CASSPQESGTEAFF. CDR3 coding DNA: TGCGCCAGCAGCCCACAAGAATCGGGCACTGAAGCTTTCTTT. The chain joins TRBV4-1 to TRBJ1-1, with unresolved D. This CDR3 has 14 amino acids. The germline CDR1 and CDR2 sequences are MGHRA and YSYEKL. V was shortened by 4 bases and J by 4 bases, with 13 bases between the two germline ends.